This TCR beta chain stems from a study of vaccination effects on CD4 cells after COVID-19. Antigen-specific CD4+ T cells were expanded with viral peptide pools in the ViraFEST assay before sequencing. Subsequent to a culture period of more than 9 days, CD4+ T cells were isolated. The person was diagnosed with PCR-confirmed SARS-CoV-2 infection between March and December 2020. CDR1 SGDLS and CDR2 YYNGEE come from the germline V gene. This CDR3 spans 14 amino acids. The V end lost 3 bases, the J end lost 0 bases, and 7 bases lay between the germline ends. About this clone: Its matching antigen is unknown.

Clones were sequenced by immunoSEQ multiplex PCR, and TCRdb holds only the in-frame ones, with some missing. The profile shows tens of thousands of clones, approximately 76% of them singletons. V usage is TRBV9 and J usage is TRBJ1-3; no clear D. The specimen was CD4+ T cells from PBMCs cultured with SARS-CoV-2 spike peptides, collected before COVID-19 vaccination. The origin of this receptor is a human donor who had a prior SARS-CoV-2 infection. CDR3 loop: CASSAFFSGNTIYF. CDR3 sequence (DNA): TGTGCCAGCAGCGCCTTCTTCTCTGGAAACACCATATATTTT.